This T cell receptor beta chain was captured by sequencing in a study of OX40 agonist ivuxolimab in advanced cancers. Profiled with immunoSEQ multiplex PCR; TCRdb holds only in-frame clones, not every one. The table shows approximately 40,000 clones, with around 90% occurring only once. The CDR3 is 14 amino acids. V shed 6 bases and J shed 4 bases, with 15 bases lying between them. Germline assignment: CDR1 MGHDK and CDR2 SYGVNS. This sequence was found in an adult with an advanced solid tumor such as melanoma, head and neck, liver or kidney cancer. V gene TRBV25-1 combines with J gene TRBJ1-2; no definite D call. Sequenced material: CD4+ or CD8+ T cells sorted from blood, taken in a trial of the OX40 agonist ivuxolimab. The CDR3 nucleotides read TGTGCCAGCAGGTCCGGATGGGGTTCCTATGGCTACACCTTC. Amino acids: CASRSGWGSYGYTF.